These T cell receptor beta chains were read from a single sample in a study of low-dose radiotherapy and immunotherapy resistance in tumors. TCRdb re-analysed the reads in MiXCR, keeping a single row per CDR3 protein. Among 55,000 to 70,000 distinct CDR3 sequences listed, approximately 25% were seen once. This material consisted of PBMCs, taken before treatment. The receptors come from a male donor with prostate cancer. Each CDR3 is given with its conserved first and last residue. The order of the fields is D gene, J gene, clone size, V gene, CDR3 protein, CDR3 DNA. D genes are given only for firm matches. Some rows have no size entry. The others give once, few or many, or a class for an expanded clone.

D: -; J: TRBJ1-1; size: many; V: TRBV5-1; CDR3: CASSFGDSNTEAFF; DNA: TGCGCCAGCAGCTTTGGGGATTCGAACACTGAAGCTTTCTTT
D: TRBD2; J: TRBJ2-3; size: many; V: TRBV7-9; CDR3: CASRRTGGTSTDTQYF; DNA: TGTGCCAGCAGGAGGACGGGAGGCACTAGCACAGATACGCAGTATTTT
D: TRBD2; J: TRBJ2-3; size: -; V: TRBV7-3; CDR3: CASSAPPRTSEVDTQYF; DNA: TGTGCCAGCAGCGCTCCCCCGAGGACTAGCGAAGTAGATACGCAGTATTTT
D: TRBD1; J: TRBJ2-5; size: few; V: TRBV27; CDR3: CASSTGQGARETQYF; DNA: TGTGCCAGCAGTACGGGACAGGGGGCTCGAGAGACCCAGTACTTC
D: -; J: TRBJ2-7; size: many; V: TRBV14; CDR3: CASSLGGSRSYEQYF; DNA: TGTGCCAGCAGCTTAGGGGGGAGTAGGTCATACGAGCAGTACTTC
D: -; J: TRBJ2-2; size: once; V: TRBV6-8; CDR3: CASSYSIGGELFF; DNA: TGTGCCAGCAGTTACTCGATAGGCGGGGAGCTGTTTTTT
D: TRBD1; J: TRBJ2-5; size: -; V: TRBV18; CDR3: CASEPGQKTAGETQYF; DNA: TGTGCCAGCGAACCGGGACAGAAAACCGCCGGGGAGACCCAGTACTTC
D: TRBD2; J: TRBJ2-7; size: many; V: TRBV7-9; CDR3: CASSLIAGVAGEQYF; DNA: TGTGCCAGCAGCTTAATCGCGGGAGTGGCGGGCGAGCAGTACTTC
D: -; J: TRBJ1-6; size: -; V: TRBV15; CDR3: CATSRSREGSPLHF; DNA: TGTGCCACCAGCAGATCCAGGGAAGGATCACCCCTCCACTTT
D: -; J: TRBJ2-7; size: many; V: TRBV6-2/TRBV6-3; CDR3: CASSRRRDSSYEQYF; DNA: TGTGCCAGCAGTCGCCGGCGGGACAGCTCCTACGAGCAGTACTTC
D: -; J: TRBJ2-7; size: many; V: TRBV19; CDR3: CASKASSWGIYEQYF; DNA: TGTGCCAGCAAAGCAAGTTCATGGGGTATCTACGAGCAGTACTTC
D: -; J: TRBJ1-2; size: few; V: TRBV5-6; CDR3: CASSHLPRGAYGYTF; DNA: TGTGCCAGCAGCCACCTCCCGAGGGGGGCCTATGGCTACACCTTC
D: TRBD2; J: TRBJ2-7; size: once; V: TRBV28; CDR3: CASSLLSGRAYEQYF; DNA: TGTGCCAGCAGCCTTCTTAGCGGGAGGGCCTACGAGCAGTACTTC
D: TRBD1; J: TRBJ1-5; size: few; V: TRBV2; CDR3: CASSLTGRTDRPQHF; DNA: TGTGCCAGCAGTTTGACAGGGAGGACCGATCGGCCCCAGCATTTT